These 10 T cell receptor beta chains share one sample of origin, sequenced in a study of T cell changes during pregnancy in multiple sclerosis. Using immunoSEQ multiplex PCR, the repertoire was profiled, and TCRdb retains in-frame clones only, with some absent. This sample has about 57,000 clones, with 85% to 95% found just once. This specimen consisted of CD4+ T cells from peripheral blood mononuclear cells, obtained before pregnancy. These receptor sequences come from a female donor with multiple sclerosis, enrolled in a pregnancy study.

The V gene is TRBV28, the J gene TRBJ1-2; the match to TRBD1 covers 8 bases. Trimming took 8 bases from V and 4 from J; bases not matched to a gene: 0. This CDR3 region has 11 residues. Germline values: CDR1 MDHEN, CDR2 SYDVKM. The CDR3 sequence: CASQGAYGYTF. CDR3 coding DNA: TGTGCCAGCCAGGGGGCCTATGGCTACACCTTC.

The V and J genes are TRBV19 and TRBJ2-2; D unresolved. Between the trimmed V and J ends, which lost 1 base and 0 bases, there was a span of 6 bases. Germline loops: CDR1 LNHDA, CDR2 SQIVND (reference sequence). CDR3 length equals 15 residues. The CDR3 sequence: CASSIGQANTGELFF. The DNA for the CDR3 is TGTGCCAGTAGTATAGGGCAGGCGAACACCGGGGAGCTGTTTTTT.

The chain employs TRBV6-4 and TRBJ1-1, with D perhaps matching TRBD1 (5 bases). With 6 bases removed from V and 10 bases from J, the gap between germline ends came to 18 bases. Germline V gene data show CDR1 as MRHNA and CDR2 as SNTAGT. The CDR3 consists of 13 residues. The CDR3 bases are TGTGCCAGCAGCCCGGAGGGGTGGGCAGCAGCTTTCTTT. Translating it yields CASSPEGWAAAFF.

This clone was observed a single time. The CDR3 region has the DNA TGTGCCAGTAGTATTGGGGCTGTTCAGCCCCAGCATTTT. This sequence encodes CASSIGAVQPQHF. The V call is TRBV19, the J call TRBJ1-5; possible D gene TRBD1, 5 bases. The CDR3 has 13 amino acids. Germline lookup yields CDR1 LNHDA and CDR2 SQIVND (reference sequence). Trimming stripped 3 bases from V and 6 bases from J, with 9 bases between.

The V call is TRBV5-4, the J call TRBJ2-2; 10 bases align to TRBD2. The V gene end was trimmed by 4 bases and the J gene end by 7 bases; junction bases not matched to a gene: 10. Germline CDR1 SGHNT, CDR2 YYREEE (reference sequence). This CDR3 is 16 amino acids long. CDR3 loop: CASSRNSGRLDGELFF. CDR3 DNA: TGTGCCAGCAGCCGAAATAGCGGGAGGCTGGACGGGGAGCTGTTTTTT.

The chain joins TRBV5-1 to TRBJ2-2, with D tentatively TRBD1 (6 bases). V was pared by 1 base and J by 2 bases, with 12 bases between. CDR3 length equals 16 residues. Per germline, CDR1 SGHRS and CDR2 YFSETQ. CDR3 residues: CASSLTQGLNTGELFF. CDR3 bases: TGCGCCAGCAGCTTGACCCAGGGGCTAAACACCGGGGAGCTGTTTTTT.

The chain uses TRBV5-1 and TRBJ1-6; TRBD1 aligns across 7 bases. Losses at the gene ends were 4 bases for V and 7 bases for J; bases not matched to a gene: 8. Germline V gene lookup returns CDR1 SGHRS and CDR2 YFSETQ. The CDR3 length is 15 residues. CDR3 sequence: CASSRDRDSNSPLHF. The CDR3 region has the DNA TGCGCCAGCAGCCGGGACCGGGACAGCAATTCACCCCTCCACTTT.

The V gene is TRBV5-1, the J gene TRBJ2-1, with TRBD2 matching over 9 bases. From germline, CDR1 is SGHRS and CDR2 YFSETQ. CDR3 size: 15 residues. V was pared by 1 base and J by 5 bases, with 4 bases of the junction left unmatched. The CDR3: CASSLRRGRDNEQFF. As DNA, the CDR3 is TGCGCCAGCAGCTTGAGACGCGGGAGGGACAATGAGCAGTTCTTC.

This chain joins TRBV5-5 and TRBJ1-2, with 10 positions matching TRBD1. Germline V lookup: CDR1 SGHKS, CDR2 YYEKEE (reference sequence). The CDR3 sequence is 19 residues long. After removal of 2 bases from V and 4 bases from J, the junction contained 17 bases not matched to a gene. CDR3 in DNA: TGTGCCAGCAGCTTTAGCATTCCCTTCCCCGGGACAGGGGTCTATGGCTACACCTTC. It codes for CASSFSIPFPGTGVYGYTF.

This clone was recorded only once. The chain carries TRBV6-4 and TRBJ2-3; 9 bases map to TRBD2. The length of the CDR3 is 16 residues. Germline-derived CDR1 and CDR2 are MRHNA and SNTAGT. V was clipped by 2 bases and J by 4 bases; unmatched bases: 7. CDR3 in amino acids: CASSDQGTSLADTQYF. As DNA, the CDR3 is TGTGCCAGCAGTGACCAAGGGACTAGCCTGGCAGATACGCAGTATTTT.